This T cell receptor beta chain stems from a study of shared clonotypes between healthy human individuals. Libraries were prepared by immunoSEQ multiplex PCR; TCRdb keeps only in-frame clonotypes and omits some of them. Here the sample spans some 500,000 clones, approximately 95% being singletons. Trimming pared 3 bases from V and 8 bases from J, leaving 9 bases between. Germline V gene lookup returns CDR1 DFQATT and CDR2 SNEGSKA (reference sequence). The length of the CDR3 is 11 residues. V and J are TRBV20-1 and TRBJ2-3; TRBD1 or TRBD2 may be the D gene (5 bases each). The specimen sequenced was naive CD4+ T cells sorted from blood. Subset: CD45RA+ positively selected. The TCR was taken from a young woman in good health. The CDR3 protein is CSARGPTTQYF. In nucleotides, the CDR3 is TGCAGTGCTAGGGGACCGACTACGCAGTATTTT.